These T cell receptor beta chains were read from a single sample in a study of regulatory T cells in long-lasting Graves disease. TCRdb itself ran the multiplex PCR reads through MiXCR, one entry per CDR3 protein. The sample contains hundreds of thousands of distinct CDR3 sequences, roughly a sixth of which appear only once. These data also formed part of another study, on T cells in Graves' hyperthyroidism and ophthalmopathy.

The sample consisted of peripheral blood mononuclear cells (PBMCs), taken at new diagnosis, from a patient treated with antithyroid drugs. These receptors were taken from a man aged 35 to 55 with Graves disease. CDR3s include the opening cysteine and the closing phenylalanine or tryptophan. The order of the fields is V gene, J gene, D gene, clone size, CDR3 protein, CDR3 DNA. D genes are given only for firm matches. Size is omitted from some rows. Given values are once, few, many or a class for expanded clones.

TRBV2,TRBJ2-5,TRBD2,many,CASGGGQETQYF,TGTGCCAGCGGGGGGGGCCAAGAGACCCAGTACTTC
TRBV10-3,TRBJ2-7,TRBD2,many,CAISESGGGYEQYF,TGTGCCATCAGTGAGAGCGGGGGCGGGTACGAGCAGTACTTC
TRBV27,TRBJ2-1,-,-,CASSFLARGEQFF,TGTGCCAGCAGTTTCCTGGCACGGGGGGAGCAGTTCTTC
TRBV28,TRBJ2-5,-,many,CASSFRVRVEETQYF,TGTGCCAGCAGTTTCAGGGTGCGGGTCGAGGAGACCCAGTACTTC
TRBV14,TRBJ1-2,-,-,CASSQGLRPSLYGYTF,TGTGCCAGCAGCCAAGGTCTCAGGCCCTCCCTTTATGGCTACACCTTC
TRBV28,TRBJ2-7,TRBD2,many,CASDLRTSGSYEQYF,TGTGCCAGCGATTTACGTACTAGCGGCTCCTACGAGCAGTACTTC
TRBV9,TRBJ2-3,TRBD1,-,CASSATGTGTTDTQYF,TGTGCCAGCAGCGCGACCGGGACAGGGACCACAGATACGCAGTATTTT
TRBV5-1,TRBJ1-1,TRBD1,many,CASSLIPLTGETEAFF,TGCGCCAGCAGCTTAATCCCCTTGACAGGGGAGACTGAAGCTTTCTTT
TRBV2,TRBJ2-2,-,many,CASSLEGAGELFF,TGTGCCAGCAGCTTGGAGGGGGCCGGGGAGCTGTTTTTT
TRBV7-2,TRBJ2-3,TRBD2,many,CASSLIAGDITDTQYF,TGTGCCAGCAGCCTAATAGCGGGGGATATCACAGATACGCAGTATTTT
TRBV10-3,TRBJ2-1,-,many,CAISDHTKNEQFF,TGTGCCATCAGTGATCACACCAAGAATGAGCAGTTCTTC
TRBV5-1,TRBJ1-6,TRBD1,many,CASSLAGTEDNSPLHF,TGCGCCAGCAGCTTGGCCGGGACAGAGGATAATTCACCCCTCCACTTT
TRBV5-1,TRBJ2-7,-,many,CASSLFSFDEQYF,TGCGCCAGCAGCTTGTTTTCATTCGACGAGCAGTACTTC
TRBV30,TRBJ1-6,TRBD1,-,CAWSLRDRPNSPLHF,TGTGCCTGGAGTCTCCGGGACAGACCTAATTCACCCCTCCACTTT
TRBV7-2,TRBJ2-3,TRBD2,few,CASSFPSGGGADTQYF,TGTGCCAGCAGCTTTCCCAGCGGGGGGGGGGCAGATACGCAGTATTTT
TRBV18,TRBJ2-3,-,many,CASSRGRMDTQYF,TGTGCCAGCTCACGCGGACGCATGGATACGCAGTATTTT
TRBV5-1,TRBJ2-2,TRBD2,many,CASSWASGGFTGELFF,TGCGCCAGCAGCTGGGCTAGCGGTGGGTTCACCGGGGAGCTGTTTTTT
TRBV7-2,TRBJ2-2,TRBD2,-,CASSSILPSGVNTGELFF,TGTGCCAGCAGCAGTATCTTACCTAGCGGGGTAAACACCGGGGAGCTGTTTTTT
TRBV11-2,TRBJ2-5,-,-,CASSQRLLQETQYF,TGTGCCAGCTCCCAGCGGCTTCTCCAAGAGACCCAGTACTTC
TRBV24-1,TRBJ2-1,TRBD1,-,CATSDPTGGSYNEQFF,TGTGCCACCAGTGATCCGACAGGGGGATCGTACAATGAGCAGTTCTTC
TRBV20-1,TRBJ1-2,-,many,CSARDKRAHGYTF,TGCAGTGCTAGAGATAAAAGGGCACATGGCTACACCTTC
TRBV4-1,TRBJ2-3,-,-,CASSQEPEITDTQYF,TGCGCCAGCAGCCAAGAACCGGAGATCACAGATACGCAGTATTTT
TRBV5-8,TRBJ2-2,-,few,CASSDGRRHSGELFF,TGTGCCAGCTCGGACGGCCGGCGGCATTCCGGGGAGCTGTTTTTT
TRBV30,TRBJ1-1,TRBD1,many,CAWSVPGQGRTEAFF,TGTGCCTGGAGTGTACCGGGACAGGGGCGGACTGAAGCTTTCTTT
TRBV2,TRBJ2-2,TRBD1,-,CASREADRETGELFF,TGTGCCAGCAGGGAGGCGGACAGGGAAACCGGGGAGCTGTTTTTT
TRBV9,TRBJ1-5,-,few,CASSVGVNQPQHF,TGTGCCAGCAGCGTGGGGGTCAATCAGCCCCAGCATTTT
TRBV5-1,TRBJ2-7,-,few,CASSLRGGVHEQYF,TGCGCCAGCAGCTTAAGGGGGGGGGTCCACGAGCAGTACTTC
TRBV11-3,TRBJ2-3,-,-,CASSFEPGHTQYF,TGTGCCAGCAGCTTCGAACCTGGTCATACGCAGTATTTT
TRBV4-1,TRBJ2-1,-,many,CASSQDGGYNEQFF,TGCGCCAGCAGCCAAGATGGAGGGTACAATGAGCAGTTCTTC
TRBV2,TRBJ2-3,-,many,CASSYSEDTQYF,TGTGCCAGCAGTTATTCGGAGGATACGCAGTATTTT
TRBV10-2,TRBJ1-2,TRBD1,-,CASIRYRGPSYGYTF,TGCGCCAGCATCCGCTACAGGGGGCCCTCCTATGGCTACACCTTC
TRBV30,TRBJ2-7,-,few,CAWSGGTETYEQYF,TGTGCCTGGAGTGGGGGGACCGAGACCTACGAGCAGTACTTC
TRBV11-2,TRBJ2-1,-,few,CASSLDRAPPEQFF,TGTGCCAGCAGCTTAGATCGGGCTCCACCTGAGCAGTTCTTC
TRBV12-3/TRBV12-4,TRBJ2-1,TRBD1,many,CASTPWGQAHNEQFF,TGTGCCAGCACTCCGTGGGGACAGGCCCACAATGAGCAGTTCTTC
TRBV7-2,TRBJ2-3,-,many,CASSLVGVVTDTQYF,TGTGCCAGCAGCTTAGTCGGGGTCGTCACAGATACGCAGTATTTT
TRBV5-1,TRBJ2-5,-,few,CASSLRGAGETQYF,TGCGCCAGCAGCTTACGGGGGGCCGGAGAGACCCAGTACTTC
TRBV25-1,TRBJ1-5,-,many,CASSEVGGRANQPQHF,TGTGCCAGCAGTGAAGTAGGGGGTAGGGCCAATCAGCCCCAGCATTTT
TRBV28,TRBJ2-7,TRBD2,-,CASSSTRTGTSGETYEQYF,TGTGCCAGCAGTTCTACCCGCACCGGGACTAGCGGGGAAACCTACGAGCAGTACTTC
TRBV4-3,TRBJ2-7,TRBD1,-,CASSQRTGTYYEQYF,TGCGCCAGCAGCCAACGGACAGGGACATACTACGAGCAGTACTTC
TRBV30,TRBJ2-5,-,many,CAWNPLTGSGYQETQYF,TGTGCCTGGAACCCCCTCACAGGGTCAGGGTACCAAGAGACCCAGTACTTC
TRBV5-1,TRBJ1-1,-,-,CASSPRFGTEAFF,TGTGCCAGCAGCCCACGATTTGGGACTGAAGCTTTCTTT
TRBV5-1,TRBJ2-3,-,many,CASSQAQGTADTQYF,TGTGCCAGCAGCCAGGCACAGGGTACCGCAGATACGCAGTATTTT
TRBV9,TRBJ1-4,TRBD1,few,CASSVGAFGQGGNEKLFF,TGTGCCAGCAGCGTAGGAGCATTCGGACAGGGTGGAAATGAAAAACTGTTTTTT
TRBV7-9,TRBJ2-7,-,many,CASSFDSYEQYF,TGTGCCAGCAGCTTTGACAGCTACGAGCAGTACTTC
TRBV20-1,TRBJ1-4,-,-,CSAEDGDENLFF,TGCAGTGCTGAGGACGGAGATGAAAACCTGTTTTTT
TRBV3-1,TRBJ1-6,-,many,CASSQDPYNSPLHF,TGTGCCAGCAGCCAGGACCCTTATAATTCACCCCTCCACTTT
TRBV28,TRBJ2-7,TRBD1,many,CASSYGTELYEQYF,TGTGCCAGCAGTTATGGGACAGAACTCTACGAGCAGTACTTC
TRBV7-2,TRBJ1-2,-,-,CASSSWGANYGYTF,TGTGCCAGCAGCTCGTGGGGAGCTAACTATGGCTACACCTTC
TRBV15,TRBJ1-3,TRBD1,-,CAAKTGAGNTIYF,TGTGCCGCTAAAACAGGGGCTGGAAACACCATATATTTT
TRBV7-3,TRBJ2-1,-,many,CASSLPRPGEQFF,TGTGCCAGCAGCTTACCAAGACCCGGTGAGCAGTTCTTC
TRBV11-2,TRBJ1-5,-,-,CASSFTQGQPQHF,TGTGCCAGCAGCTTCACACAGGGCCAGCCCCAGCATTTT